The clone carrying this T cell receptor beta chain was detected only a few times. Antigen unknown. Unique molecular identifiers tagged the TCRbeta library. TCRdb redid the calling of the PCR reads with MiXCR, one entry per CDR3 protein. The sample contains 250,000 to 300,000 distinct CDR3 sequences, 6% to 10% of which appear only once. This entry belongs to a study of T-cell reconstitution after alpha-beta-depleted transplantation in children. Study-level results: Newly produced T cells mostly accounted for T-cell counts and diversity one year post-transplant.

The germline V and J ends were trimmed by 5 bases and 8 bases, with 18 bases remaining between them. The CDR3 is 14 amino acids. Germline-derived CDR1 and CDR2 are DFQATT and SNEGSKA (reference sequence). The source was peripheral blood, collected 360 days after TCRalphabeta/CD19-depleted stem cell transplant. This chain joins TRBV20-1 and TRBJ1-4; D call uncertain. This TCR was recovered from a female patient aged 2 to 10 who had a stem cell transplant for Fanconi anemia, so the T cells may come from the graft donor. CDR3 nucleotide sequence: TGCAGTGCTCAAGACCTCTCCGGTCACGAAAAACTGTTTTTT. Protein sequence: CSAQDLSGHEKLFF.